The entry below describes one T cell receptor (beta chain). The data derive from a study of blood T cell repertoires in COVID-19. Study at large: The origin of the acute and convalescent COVID-19 samples was the United States, Italy and Spain. In each case, the material was cDNA or gDNA derived from T cells, B-cell-depleted T cells, or PBMCs.

Followed longitudinally, the Seattle patients had been enrolled during active infection. There are 15 residues in the CDR3. Germline V CDR1 and CDR2: SGHRS, YFSETQ. Deletions cut 0 bases from V and 5 bases from J, with 12 bases between. In the authors' workflow: Using reference gene primer amplification, nucleated cell counts were estimated. Clones were sequenced by immunoSEQ multiplex PCR, and TCRdb holds only the in-frame ones, with some missing. The V and J calls and the clone size are those of that table, but D and trimming were determined from the DNA. The sample has about 180,000 clones, 85% seen once; the top ten hold about 20%.

The sample consisted of peripheral blood. This TCR was sampled from a person aged 70 to 85 with COVID-19, enrolled during active disease. The rearrangement links TRBV5-1 to TRBJ2-1; weak D call: TRBD2 (5 bases). CDR3 sequence (DNA): TGCGCCAGCAGCTTGGAATGGCGGGCCCACAATGAGCAGTTCTTC. Translation gives CASSLEWRAHNEQFF.